This entry concerns a single T cell receptor beta chain. Its antigen is unidentified. The PCR was carried out with 60 Vbeta primers and 13 Jbeta primers. Here immunoSEQ multiplex PCR was the method, and the copy in TCRdb shows in-frame clones only, minus some. The table records about 200,000 clones, more than 65% of them present only once. This sample was taken from a study of cytomegalovirus exposure and HLA in healthy donors. Study-wide results and limits: In a later analysis, CMV-associated beta chains were mostly HLA-associated, it appeared. It was shown in a later analysis that HLA-associated TCR beta chains were more clonally expanded than other, equally common chains. It was reported in a later analysis that an Asian-associated ancestry cluster showed fewer N-insertions than the approximately 670-donor mean. Highest at DRB1 and lowest at HLA-C, TCR association rates differed among HLA loci in a later analysis.

The CDR3 has 14 residues. The trim removed 6 bases at V and 7 bases at J, leaving 11 bases unmatched. Germline CDR1 reads ENHRY; CDR2 reads SYGVKD. J is TRBJ1-2 and V is TRBV10-3, with 7 bases identical to TRBD1. The sample comprised PBMCs. The receptor was isolated from a young woman in good health and CMV-seronegative. CDR3 residues: CAIRAGGGGSGYTF. CDR3 DNA sequence: TGTGCCATCAGGGCCGGAGGGGGCGGTTCTGGCTACACCTTC.